The source of this T cell receptor beta chain is a study of blood T cell repertoires in COVID-19. Study details: Specimens from acute and convalescent COVID-19 originated in the United States, Italy and Spain. In each case, the material was cDNA or gDNA derived from T cells, B-cell-depleted T cells, or PBMCs.

Trimming cost V 0 bases and J 4 bases, with 14 bases left between them. The CDR3 length is 16 residues. CDR1 is SGHDT, CDR2 YYEEEE, per germline. Original methodology: Estimates of nucleated cell counts were drawn from the amplification of reference gene primers. Using immunoSEQ multiplex PCR, the repertoire was profiled, and TCRdb retains in-frame clones only, with some absent. That table gives V, J and clone size, and the DNA gave D and trimming. The sample shows some 280,000 clones, roughly nine tenths of them seen only once. The TCR comes from a woman aged 40 to 50 who had recovered from COVID-19. The sample comprised peripheral blood. The genes are TRBV5-6 and TRBJ2-1, with D unresolved. The CDR3 spells CASSLDTPQQYNEQFF. In nucleotides, the CDR3 is TGTGCCAGCAGCTTGGATACTCCCCAACAGTACAATGAGCAGTTCTTC.